The sequence of this T cell receptor beta chain was determined in a study of blood T cell repertoires in COVID-19. Study-wide context: COVID-19 samples from acute and convalescent phases originated in the United States, Italy and Spain.

In the authors' workflow: Amplifying reference gene primers gave estimates of nucleated cell counts. Assay: immunoSEQ multiplex PCR; the TCRdb copy retains only in-frame clones and omits some. The V and J calls and clone size are taken from that table; D and trimming were inferred from the DNA. The table includes 200,000 to 300,000 clones, around four fifths detected once. Deletions cut 3 bases from V and 6 bases from J, with 12 bases between. Germline V gene data show CDR1 as LGHNT and CDR2 as FRNRAP. CDR3 length: 15 residues. Sample: peripheral blood. This receptor was identified in a man aged 55 to 70 with acute or convalescent COVID-19. V and J are TRBV12-5 and TRBJ1-6, with D perhaps TRBD1 (6 bases). CDR3 region: CASGFQGPSNSPLHF. The CDR3 nucleotides are TGTGCTAGTGGTTTCCAGGGGCCTAGTAATTCACCCCTCCACTTT.